This is a list of T cell receptor beta chains from one sample in a study of cytomegalovirus exposure and HLA in healthy donors. Produced via immunoSEQ multiplex PCR; TCRdb's table is partial and in-frame only. This table lists some 120,000 clones. Sample: PBMCs. The receptors originated from a man aged 18 to 30 in good health and CMV-seronegative. Both conserved end residues are part of each CDR3. The D gene is left open where the match is weak.

V,D,J,CDR3,DNA
TRBV11-3,TRBD2,TRBJ2-1,CASSPGTSGPYNEQFF,TGTGCCAGCAGCCCCGGGACTAGCGGGCCATACAATGAGCAGTTCTTC
TRBV5-5,NA,TRBJ1-1,CASSFSGQTEAFF,TGTGCCAGCAGCTTTTCAGGGCAGACTGAAGCTTTCTTT
TRBV6-6,TRBD1,TRBJ2-2,CASSYMTGGTGELFF,TGTGCCAGCAGTTACATGACAGGGGGCACCGGGGAGCTGTTTTTT
TRBV7-2,NA,TRBJ1-1,CASSLQGEAFF,TGTGCCAGCAGCTTGCAGGGTGAAGCTTTCTTT
TRBV4-2,TRBD1,TRBJ2-5,CASSQDRASQGDQYF,TGTGCCAGCAGCCAAGATCGCGCTTCCCAGGGGGACCAGTACTTC
TRBV11-2,TRBD1,TRBJ1-1,CASSPRDRRLTFF,TGTGCCAGCAGCCCCCGGGACAGAAGGTTGACTTTCTTT
TRBV9,NA,TRBJ2-5,CASSVAREETQYF,TGTGCCAGCAGCGTAGCCAGGGAAGAGACCCAGTACTTC
TRBV7-2,NA,TRBJ1-1,CASSPPPGSRMNTEAFF,TGTGCCAGCAGCCCCCCCCCGGGATCCCGCATGAACACTGAAGCTTTCTTT
TRBV5-1,TRBD2,TRBJ2-7,CASSLAGLAGGSSYEQYF,TGCGCCAGCAGCTTGGCAGGACTAGCGGGGGGTTCTTCCTACGAGCAGTACTTC
TRBV11-2,TRBD2,TRBJ2-1,CASSLISSGSYNEQFF,TGTGCCAGCAGCTTAATCTCTAGCGGGTCTTACAATGAGCAGTTCTTC
TRBV20-1,NA,TRBJ1-4,CSPVREEKLFF,TGCAGTCCCGTCCGGGAGGAAAAACTGTTTTTT
TRBV30,NA,TRBJ2-3,CAWSAGDTQYF,TGTGCCTGGAGTGCCGGGGATACGCAGTATTTT
TRBV18,NA,TRBJ2-7,CASSPLPGLSSYEQYF,TGTGCCAGCTCACCACTCCCAGGGCTAAGCTCCTACGAGCAGTACTTC
TRBV30,NA,TRBJ1-3,CAWSVRRLSGNTIYF,TGTGCCTGGAGTGTCCGTCGTCTCTCTGGAAACACCATATATTTT
TRBV7-9,NA,TRBJ1-2,CASSLASANYGYTF,TGTGCCAGCAGCTTAGCGTCAGCGAACTATGGCTACACCTTC